This T cell receptor (beta chain) originates from a study of blood T cell repertoires in COVID-19 (dated by TCRdb to about 2020). The study in broad terms: Collaborator samples came from the United States, Italy and Spain and covered acute and convalescent phases of COVID-19. The material from the prospective study consisted of cDNA or gDNA derived from T cells, B-cell-depleted T cells, or PBMCs. The dataset comprised deeply sampled blood TCRbeta repertoires from subjects exposed to, actively infected with, or recovered from COVID-19. The repertoires were released in a freely available public database intended as a resource for research on the immune response to SARS-CoV-2. The samples were drawn from two sources: the first 160 participants of the ongoing ImmuneRACE study, and 1,000 to 1,500 subjects contributed by 6 global collaborators. The sample metadata nearly always contained a de-identified subject ID, COVID-19 status, age in years and sex. Where HLA class I and class II types were available, the types were taken from metadata supplied by the sample provider, not from assay-based typing.

Concerning this clone itself: No cognate antigen has been identified for it. No much larger clone is present one base from it, and per-base qualities are unavailable.

CDR1 and CDR2 are read off the germline V gene as KGHSH and LQKENI. Trimming removed 4 bases from V and 7 bases from J; the gene matches leave 7 bases unexplained. The CDR3 spans 17 residues, from the cysteine through the phenylalanine. The only DNA kept is the CDR3, 51 bases in frame from the first base. The study at large found these results: The quantity of clinical and demographic metadata differed by source and by participant and was supplied without curation.

The immunoSEQ Assay, a bias-controlled multiplex PCR, was used to amplify TCRbeta CDR3 regions from genomic DNA. On the authors' methods: The number of nucleated cells in each sample was estimated from the amplification of reference gene primers within the assay. To quantify the absolute abundance of each unique TCRbeta CDR3 rearrangement, sequence reads were collapsed and filtered. Productive Simpson clonality was computed per sample as the square root of Simpson's diversity index over productive rearrangements. Sourced from immuneACCESS, this table was stored by TCRdb with only in-frame sequences that have V and J called. A share of the clones is absent; for the studies checked, an unresolved V gene accounts for under half, and the remainder has no known explanation. The V and J calls and clone size come from that table; D and trimming were worked out from the DNA. Recorded for this sample are roughly 130,000 clones; more than 70% of them occurred a single time. Of the sample, 1.9% is held by the ten largest clones.

Each collaborating institution followed its own protocols to collect whole blood in K2EDTA tubes. For TCRbeta analysis, collaborator samples were shipped as frozen whole blood, as isolated PBMCs, or as DNA extracted from either sample type. The receptor's source is a man aged 70 or older with acute or convalescent COVID-19. The chain is encoded by TRBV18 joined to TRBJ2-1, with 16 bases in between that match TRBD2. Sequencing used peripheral blood. The sequenced DNA is TGTGCCAGCTCACACGCGGGACTAGCGGGGGGGCGTAATGAGCAGTTCTTC. Its protein reads: CASSHAGLAGGRNEQFF.